This T cell receptor beta chain was recorded in a study of cytomegalovirus exposure and HLA in healthy donors. The overall study: One earlier analysis, a look at 150 million to 200 million T cells, found 117 million unique TCR beta sequences.

V lost 2 bases, J lost 2 bases, and 13 bases lay in between. The CDR3 extends over 15 amino acids. Germline lookup yields CDR1 SGHVS and CDR2 FQNEAQ. Primers included in the PCR were 60 Vbeta and 13 Jbeta primers. Only in-frame clones appear in the TCRdb table, and some are missing; sequencing was by immunoSEQ multiplex PCR. This sample carries 180,000 or so clones, around 79% of them seen once, and the ten largest clones take around 15%. This clone was recorded only once. The antigen is undetermined. Study-level results: A list of 150 to 200 TCR beta chains associated with cytomegalovirus was given. Sequencing artifact likely explains a cluster of highly shared sequence variants.

This sequence originates from a man aged 50 to 59 in good health and CMV-seropositive. The rearrangement uses TRBV7-8 and TRBJ2-7, with D tentatively TRBD2 (5 bases). Material: PBMCs. CDR3 in amino acids: CASSLLGRGAYEQYV. The CDR3 region has the DNA TGTGCCAGCAGCTTACTAGGACGGGGAGCCTACGAGCAGTACGTC.